The 17 T cell receptor beta chains presented below share a single source sample, sequenced in a study of cytomegalovirus exposure and HLA in healthy donors (dated by TCRdb to 2016 to 2017). Library preparation used the immunoSEQ multiplex PCR assay. The multiplex PCR relied on a mix of 60 forward primers for TCR Vbeta segments and 13 reverse primers for TCR Jbeta segments. In its TCRdb copy, this immuneACCESS table keeps in-frame sequences only and misses some clones. Where compared with another copy, unresolved V genes explain less than half of these, and the others have no known cause. In all, the sample holds approximately 130,000 clones, and about 78% of those were seen once. The top ten constitute approximately 2.9% of the sample. The specimen sequenced was PBMCs. The receptor set was obtained from a human donor in good health.

The chain employs TRBV4-1 and TRBJ1-4, with D perhaps matching TRBD1 (6 bases). V was trimmed by 6 bases and J by 0 bases, leaving 26 bases between them. Germline V gene lookup returns CDR1 MGHRA and CDR2 YSYEKL. The CDR3 consists of 20 residues. The chain's CDR3 is CASSTPNRASSRSTNEKLFF. The CDR3 DNA sequence: TGCGCCAGCAGTACTCCAAACAGGGCCTCTAGCCGTTCAACTAATGAAAAACTGTTTTTT.

This chain joins TRBV5-4 and TRBJ2-7; 11 nucleotides align to TRBD2. CDR1 and CDR2 from the germline V gene are SGHNT and YYREEE (reference sequence). The CDR3 totals 16 residues. V lost 3 bases and J lost 6; bases outside the gene matches: 11. CDR3 sequence: CASSSGGTSGKTEQYF. For the CDR3, the DNA is TGTGCCAGCAGCTCGGGCGGGACTAGCGGTAAAACCGAGCAGTACTTC.

The chain is built from TRBV14 and TRBJ2-5, with D perhaps matching TRBD1 (6 bases). The CDR3 sequence is 15 residues long. Germline CDR1 and CDR2: SGHDN and FVKESK. V lost 0 bases and J 4 bases, leaving 12 bases between the germline ends. The CDR3 sequence is CASSQDRTAGETQYF. The CDR3 nucleotides read TGTGCCAGCAGCCAAGATCGGACAGCAGGAGAGACCCAGTACTTC.

The genes are TRBV29-1 and TRBJ2-1, with D maybe TRBD2 (7 bases). This CDR3 is 12 amino acids long. V lost 7 bases to trimming and J lost 12 bases, with 19 bases between them. In germline, CDR1 is SQVTM, CDR2 ANQGSEA. CDR3 region: CSGFLGGRGQFF. DNA for the CDR3: TGCAGCGGATTCCTCGGGGGGCGCGGGCAGTTCTTC.

The gene calls are TRBV11-2 and TRBJ2-7, with D possibly being TRBD2 (5 bases). CDR3 length: 15 amino acids. CDR1 is SGHAT, CDR2 FQNNGV, per germline. The V gene lost 0 bases and the J gene lost 0 bases, with 9 bases spanning the gap. The CDR3 here is CASSLEASPSYEQYF. CDR3 bases: TGTGCCAGCAGCTTAGAGGCTAGCCCCTCCTACGAGCAGTACTTC.

The V and J genes are TRBV7-2 and TRBJ2-7; 9 bases agree with TRBD1. The length of the CDR3 is 12 residues. Unmatched junction bases numbered 1, after V lost 4 bases and J lost 6 bases. Germline V CDR1 and CDR2: SGHTA, FQGNSA. The CDR3 sequence: CASSWDRAEQYF. CDR3 in DNA: TGTGCCAGCAGCTGGGACAGGGCCGAGCAGTACTTC. Together with reference TRBV7-2 and TRBJ2-7, the CDR3 gives the full variable domain: GAGVSQSPSNKVTEKGKDVELRCDPISGHTALYWYRQSLGQGLEFLIYFQGNSAPDKSGLPSDRFSAERTGGSVSTLTIQRTQQEDSAVYLCASSWDRAEQYFGPGTRLTVT.

The chain is built from TRBV5-4 and TRBJ2-7, with 7 bases fitting TRBD1. This CDR3 has 15 amino acids. V trimming: 4 bases; J trimming: 0 bases; junction bases outside the gene matches: 7. Per the germline V gene, CDR1 is SGHNT and CDR2 is YYREEE (reference sequence). CDR3 nucleotide sequence: TGTGCCAGCAGCCCCTGGGGACAGAGCTCCTACGAGCAGTACTTC. Translating gives CASSPWGQSSYEQYF. Combining the CDR3 with reference TRBV5-4 and TRBJ2-7 gives the whole variable domain ETGVTQSPTHLIKTRGQQVTLRCSSQSGHNTVSWYQQALGQGPQFIFQYYREEENGRGNFPPRFSGLQFPNYSSELNVNALELDDSALYLCASSPWGQSSYEQYFGPGTRLTVT.

The chain employs TRBV5-4 and TRBJ2-6; 12 bases are a match to TRBD1. CDR3 length: 18 amino acids. V lost 4 bases, J lost 0 bases, and 5 bases stayed unmatched. The V gene's germline CDR1 is SGHNT and CDR2 YYREEE (reference sequence). The CDR3 DNA is TGTGCCAGCAGCAACGGGGGACAGGGGGCCTCTGGGGCCAACGTCCTGACTTTC. Protein: CASSNGGQGASGANVLTF. The full variable domain, with the rest looked up from reference TRBV5-4 and TRBJ2-6, is ETGVTQSPTHLIKTRGQQVTLRCSSQSGHNTVSWYQQALGQGPQFIFQYYREEENGRGNFPPRFSGLQFPNYSSELNVNALELDDSALYLCASSNGGQGASGANVLTFGAGSRLTVL.

The chain uses TRBV18 and TRBJ2-7; 8 bases line up with TRBD2. Germline CDR1 KGHSH, CDR2 LQKENI. The CDR3 has 14 amino acids. V lost 3 bases to trimming and J lost 2 bases; unmatched junction nucleotides: 3. CDR3 residues: CASSPQAGAYEQYF. Here the CDR3 DNA reads TGTGCCAGCTCACCCCAAGCGGGAGCCTACGAGCAGTACTTC.

This clone was seen a few times. The rearrangement links TRBV28 to TRBJ2-5; tentatively, D is TRBD2 (6 bases). The CDR3 contains 12 residues. CDR1 and CDR2 (germline): MDHEN, SYDVKM. V lost 4 bases and J 12 bases, leaving 15 bases between the germline ends. The DNA of the CDR3 is TGTGCCAGCAGTTCCCTCGGCGGGAATGAGTACTTC. Amino acid sequence: CASSSLGGNEYF.

This clone showed up just a few times. The chain joins TRBV6-1 to TRBJ1-2; D unresolved. CDR3 length: 15 amino acids. The germline V gene has CDR1 MNHNS and CDR2 SASEGT. Trimming removed 2 bases at V and 3 bases at J, with 13 bases between. CDR3 residues: CASSEPARHDYGYTF. As DNA, the CDR3 is TGTGCCAGCAGTGAACCCGCCCGACACGACTATGGCTACACCTTC.

A single count supports this clone. This rearrangement joins TRBV11-1 to TRBJ2-1; maybe TRBD2 (5 bases). Looked up from germline, CDR1 is SGHAT and CDR2 is FQDESV (reference sequence). Trimming removed 7 bases at V and 3 bases at J, with 19 bases between. The CDR3 consists of 16 residues. The CDR3 loop is CASTSLYGGFYNEQFF. CDR3 nucleotides: TGTGCCAGCACCTCCTTATACGGCGGGTTCTACAATGAGCAGTTCTTC. The variable domain in full, completed from reference TRBV11-1 and TRBJ2-1, reads EAEVAQSPRYKITEKSQAVAFWCDPISGHATLYWYRQILGQGPELLVQFQDESVVDDSQLPKDRFSAERLKGVDSTLKIQPAELGDSAMYLCASTSLYGGFYNEQFFGPGTRLTVL.

The chain's CDR3 is CASSLSGAGNQPQHF. The CDR3 DNA reads TGCGCCAGCAGCTTATCAGGGGCCGGCAATCAGCCCCAGCATTTT. The rearrangement uses TRBV5-1 and TRBJ1-5; D possibly corresponds to TRBD1 (6 bases). The germline V gene encodes CDR1 SGHRS and CDR2 YFSETQ. CDR3 length: 15 amino acids. The V gene lost 2 bases and the J gene lost 2 bases, with 11 bases spanning the gap.

The chain has TRBV7-2 and TRBJ2-3; no clear D gene. This CDR3 is built from 14 residues. CDR1 is SGHTA, CDR2 FQGNSA, per germline. Trimming shortened V by 3 bases and J by 2 bases, and 9 bases separated the two germline ends. CDR3 in DNA: TGTGCCAGCAGCTTCCGCCACTACACAGATACGCAGTATTTT. Residues: CASSFRHYTDTQYF.

A few counts support this clone. Other DNA sequences within the sample encode an identical CDR3. The gene calls are TRBV30 and TRBJ2-7; TRBD2 might be the D (5 bases). The V gene's germline CDR1 is GTSNPN and CDR2 SVGIG (reference sequence). The CDR3 extends over 13 amino acids. The V end lost 0 bases, the J end lost 4 bases, and 10 bases lay between the germline ends. CDR3 sequence reads: CAWSVSGPYEQYF. CDR3 coding DNA: TGTGCCTGGAGTGTAAGCGGACCTTACGAGCAGTACTTC. Full variable domain (outside the CDR3, taken from reference TRBV30 and TRBJ2-7): SQTIHQWPATLVQPVGSPLSLECTVEGTSNPNLYWYRQAAGRGLQLLFYSVGIGQISSEVPQNLSASRPQDRQFILSSKKLLLSDSGFYLCAWSVSGPYEQYFGPGTRLTVT.

The V and J genes are TRBV7-9 and TRBJ2-1; possible D gene TRBD1, 6 bases. The CDR3 sequence is 13 residues long. From germline, CDR1 is SEHNR and CDR2 FQNEAQ (reference sequence). Trimming took off 6 bases at V and 8 bases at J, with 14 bases between the two ends. The CDR3 sequence is CASSLIRGDEQFF. The CDR3 DNA follows: TGTGCCAGCAGTTTAATCAGGGGAGATGAGCAGTTCTTC. The full variable domain, in which reference TRBV7-9 and TRBJ2-1 provide the parts outside the CDR3, is DTGVSQNPRHKITKRGQNVTFRCDPISEHNRLYWYRQTLGQGPEFLTYFQNEAQLEKSRLLSDRFSAERPKGSFSTLEIQRTEQGDSAMYLCASSLIRGDEQFFGPGTRLTVL.

Regarding this clone: Compared with germline, one end of the junction differs, possibly owing to a read error. The sample holds other DNA sequences that translate to the same CDR3. The chain combines TRBV19 with TRBJ2-5; no clear D. The CDR3 consists of 11 residues. Per germline, CDR1 LNHDA and CDR2 SQIVND (reference sequence). This chain's CDR3 is CASSMRKTQYF. CDR3 DNA: TGTGCCAGCAGTATGAGGAAGACCCAGTACTTC.